This entry lists 15 T cell receptor beta chains sequenced from one sample in a study of T cell responses to AZD1222 COVID-19 vaccine. Generated by immunoSEQ multiplex PCR, the TCRdb table keeps only in-frame clones and is missing some. Among about 80,000 clones, about 85% were seen once, and the ten largest hold roughly a quarter. Here the sequenced sample was peripheral blood, taken on day 0 of AZD1222 vaccination. Receptors originate from an adult in good health.

The gene calls are TRBV5-7 and TRBJ1-1; 7 bases fit TRBD1. TRBV5-7 is annotated as an ORF whose role is uncertain. The V and J ends lost 5 bases and 0 bases, in that order; junction bases with no gene match: 4. CDR3 length: 14 amino acids. This chain's CDR3 is CASRLDRLNTEAFF. The CDR3 DNA follows: TGTGCCAGCAGACTGGACAGGTTGAACACTGAAGCTTTCTTT.

This clone was seen a handful of times. The V call is TRBV5-1, the J call TRBJ2-5; tentative D call: TRBD1 (6 bases). Looked up from germline, CDR1 is SGHRS and CDR2 is YFSETQ. V gave up 4 bases and J gave up 1 base, with 11 bases separating them. The CDR3 spans 14 residues. The CDR3 protein is CASSPQGPQETQYF. CDR3 bases: TGCGCCAGCAGCCCGCAGGGGCCCCAAGAGACCCAGTACTTC.

V gene TRBV5-8 combines with J gene TRBJ1-5; TRBD1 agrees at 12 bases. Germline assignment: CDR1 SGHTS and CDR2 YDEGEE. Losses at the gene ends were 5 bases for V and 0 bases for J; bases not matched to a gene: 6. This CDR3 comprises 17 residues. The chain's CDR3 is CASSPGQGAFSNQPQHF. The CDR3 DNA reads TGTGCCAGCAGTCCGGGACAGGGGGCTTTTAGCAATCAGCCCCAGCATTTT.

This chain joins TRBV30 and TRBJ2-7; D not certain. The CDR3 length is 13 residues. Germline lookup yields CDR1 GTSNPN and CDR2 SVGIG (reference sequence). Trimming removed 2 bases at V and 5 bases at J, with 13 bases between. The CDR3 nucleotides read TGTGCCTGGAGTCCTCCCGACATCGACGAGCAGTACTTC. It yields the protein CAWSPPDIDEQYF. Combining the CDR3 with reference TRBV30 and TRBJ2-7 gives the whole variable domain SQTIHQWPATLVQPVGSPLSLECTVEGTSNPNLYWYRQAAGRGLQLLFYSVGIGQISSEVPQNLSASRPQDRQFILSSKKLLLSDSGFYLCAWSPPDIDEQYFGPGTRLTVT.

This chain connects TRBV4-2 to TRBJ1-5, with 11 bases fitting TRBD1. The germline gives CDR1 LGHNA, CDR2 YNFKEQ. The CDR3 length is 14 residues. The trim removed 4 bases at V and 7 bases at J, leaving 3 bases unmatched. DNA of the CDR3: TGTGCCAGCAGCCGGGACAGGGGGGACCAGCCCCAGCATTTT. Protein: CASSRDRGDQPQHF.

V gene TRBV15 combines with J gene TRBJ1-1; a possible D gene is TRBD1 (6 bases). Germline loops: CDR1 LNHNV, CDR2 YYDKDF (reference sequence). The CDR3 has 14 residues. The germline V and J ends were trimmed by 0 bases and 5 bases, with 10 bases remaining between them. CDR3 coding DNA: TGTGCCACCAGCAGAGACTATGACAGGACTGAAGCTTTCTTT. It translates to CATSRDYDRTEAFF.

This CDR3 is CASTTPTGEFQPQHF. Here the CDR3 DNA reads TGTGCCAGCACCACCCCGACAGGGGAGTTCCAGCCCCAGCATTTT. V is TRBV28 and J is TRBJ1-5; 8 nucleotides align to TRBD1. After removal of 7 bases from V and 7 bases from J, the junction contained 12 bases not matched to a gene. Germline V gene sequence: CDR1 MDHEN, CDR2 SYDVKM. This CDR3 contains 15 residues.

This clone was counted a few times. This chain joins TRBV9 and TRBJ2-7, with D perhaps matching TRBD2 (5 bases). Germline V gene sequence: CDR1 SGDLS, CDR2 YYNGEE. With 0 bases removed from V and 7 bases from J, the gap between germline ends came to 26 bases. CDR3 length: 18 amino acids. DNA for the CDR3: TGTGCCAGCAGCGTAGTAGCAAAGAGGGTCAACCCCCACGGTGAGCAGTACTTC. As protein: CASSVVAKRVNPHGEQYF. Filled out from reference TRBV9 and TRBJ2-7, the complete variable domain reads DSGVTQTPKHLITATGQRVTLRCSPRSGDLSVYWYQQSLDQGLQFLIQYYNGEERAKGNILERFSAQQFPDLHSELNLSSLELGDSALYFCASSVVAKRVNPHGEQYFGPGTRLTVT.

This chain uses TRBV6-2 or TRBV6-3 with TRBJ1-5; maybe TRBD1 (5 bases). Germline V gives CDR1 MNHEY, CDR2 SVGEGT. Trimming cost V 2 bases and J 2 bases, with 25 bases left between them. The CDR3 is 20 amino acids. In DNA, the CDR3 is TGTGCCAGCAGTTACAGGGACTTTGTAATCGATGGGTTAGGCAATCAGCCCCAGCATTTT. It encodes CASSYRDFVIDGLGNQPQHF.

The J gene is TRBJ2-5, the V gene TRBV7-8; D assignment may be TRBD1 or TRBD2 (5 bases each). Trimming removed 5 bases at V and 2 bases at J, with 15 bases between. This CDR3 region has 15 residues. The germline V gene encodes CDR1 SGHVS and CDR2 FQNEAQ. Written as DNA, the CDR3 is TGTGCCAGCAGCACTACCGGGACCCCGCAAGAGACCCAGTACTTC. It encodes CASSTTGTPQETQYF.

The chain joins TRBV9 to TRBJ1-4; TRBD1 might be the D (5 bases). V was cut by 1 base and J by 8 bases, with 15 bases left in between. Germline V gene lookup returns CDR1 SGDLS and CDR2 YYNGEE. The CDR3 sequence is 15 residues long. CDR3 sequence (DNA): TGTGCCAGCAGCGTACATCCGACAGCGATCGAAAAACTGTTTTTT. Translating gives CASSVHPTAIEKLFF.

This chain links TRBV5-5 with TRBJ2-2; D unresolved. The CDR3 covers 14 residues. From germline, CDR1 is SGHKS and CDR2 YYEKEE (reference sequence). V was shortened by 4 bases and J by 2 bases, with 9 bases between the two germline ends. The CDR3 loop is CASSPLQNTGELFF. CDR3 nucleotides: TGTGCCAGCAGCCCGCTCCAAAACACCGGGGAGCTGTTTTTT.

V and J are TRBV13 and TRBJ2-7; perhaps D is TRBD1 or TRBD2 (5 bases each). The CDR3 covers 14 residues. Looked up from germline, CDR1 is PRHDT and CDR2 is FYEKMQ (reference sequence). V lost 4 bases and J 4 bases, leaving 14 bases between the germline ends. The DNA of the CDR3 is TGTGCCAGCAGCTCGGGACGGGGCCCTTACGAGCAGTACTTC. It encodes CASSSGRGPYEQYF.

In this sample, this clone turned up once. V gene TRBV29-1 combines with J gene TRBJ1-2, with D hard to call. The CDR3 runs 12 residues. The V and J ends lost 0 bases and 7 bases respectively, with 9 bases between them. Looked up from germline, CDR1 is SQVTM and CDR2 is ANQGSEA. CDR3 DNA sequence: TGCAGCGTTGAAGAAAGGCTTCGTGGCTACACCTTC. It is translated as CSVEERLRGYTF.

The gene calls are TRBV5-6 and TRBJ2-1; D gene uncertain. The CDR3 is 11 amino acids. CDR1 and CDR2 (germline): SGHDT, YYEEEE. V lost 6 bases, J lost 10 bases, and 11 bases lay in between. CDR3 bases: TGTGCCAGCACCAAAGCCGGCGAGCAGTTCTTC. This translates into CASTKAGEQFF.